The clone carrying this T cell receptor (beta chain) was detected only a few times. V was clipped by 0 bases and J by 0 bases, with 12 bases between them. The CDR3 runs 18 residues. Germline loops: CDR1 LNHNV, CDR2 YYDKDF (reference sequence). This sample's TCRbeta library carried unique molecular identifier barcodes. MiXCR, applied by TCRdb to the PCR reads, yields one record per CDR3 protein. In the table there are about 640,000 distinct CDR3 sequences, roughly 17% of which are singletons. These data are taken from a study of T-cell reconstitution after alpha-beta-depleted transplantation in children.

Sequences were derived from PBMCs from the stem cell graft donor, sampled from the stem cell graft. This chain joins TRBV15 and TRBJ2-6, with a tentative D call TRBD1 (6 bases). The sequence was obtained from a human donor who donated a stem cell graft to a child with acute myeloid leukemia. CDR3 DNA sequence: TGTGCCACCAGCAGAGATCTTGGACAGATCTCTGGGGCCAACGTCCTGACTTTC. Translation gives CATSRDLGQISGANVLTF.